The TCR beta chain described here comes from a study of cytomegalovirus exposure and HLA in healthy donors. Study-wide points: The later analysis indicated that the majority of CMV-associated TCR beta chains appeared HLA-restricted.

Trimming removed 0 bases at V and 3 bases at J, with 8 bases between. The CDR3 consists of 15 residues. CDR1 and CDR2 from the germline V gene are MGHDK and SYGVNS. The study ran its PCR with 60 Vbeta and 13 Jbeta primers. Sequencing was performed with immunoSEQ multiplex PCR; in TCRdb, only in-frame clones are kept and a portion is missing. This sample yields about 150,000 clones, of which approximately 69% are seen a single time; 2.1% belongs to the top ten. With respect to this clone: Its cognate antigen is unknown.

The TCR sequence derives from a man aged 25 to 45 in good health and CMV-seronegative. Material: PBMCs. The gene calls are TRBV25-1 and TRBJ1-4; D gene ambiguous. The CDR3 is CASSEYSRSNEKLFF. CDR3 nucleotides: TGTGCCAGCAGTGAATATAGCCGATCTAATGAAAAACTGTTTTTT.